A single sample is the source of the 21 T cell receptor beta chains below, sequenced in a study of cytomegalovirus exposure and HLA in healthy donors. PCR employed 60 Vbeta and 13 Jbeta primers. Repertoires were generated with immunoSEQ multiplex PCR, while TCRdb's copy carries only in-frame clones and drops some. This sample yields 160,000 or so clones, of which 65% to 85% are seen a single time; 1.3% belongs to the top ten. Material for sequencing was PBMCs. The receptors stem from a man aged 45-65 years in good health and CMV-seropositive.

The chain couples TRBV10-2 to TRBJ1-6, with D tentatively TRBD1 (6 bases). The CDR3 extends over 12 amino acids. The germline V and J ends were trimmed by 8 bases and 10 bases, with 12 bases remaining between them. Germline V gene sequence: CDR1 WSHSY, CDR2 SAAADI. The CDR3 DNA reads as TGCGCCAGCTCCAGGGGAGACTCACCCCTCCACTTT. It translates to CASSRGDSPLHF.

The genes are TRBV6-5 and TRBJ2-7; tentatively, D is TRBD1 (5 bases). V shed 2 bases and J shed 4 bases, with 15 bases lying between them. This CDR3 spans 15 amino acids. Germline CDR1 and CDR2: MNHEY and SVGAGI. CDR3 coding DNA: TGTGCCAGCAGTTACCTCCTAGGGGTTCAGTACGAGCAGTACTTC. Translating it yields CASSYLLGVQYEQYF.

The gene calls are TRBV30 and TRBJ2-1; 8 bases align to TRBD2. Trimming took 4 bases from V and 2 from J; bases not matched to a gene: 7. Germline V gives CDR1 GTSNPN, CDR2 SVGIG (reference sequence). The CDR3 is 15 residues long. DNA of the CDR3: TGTGCCTGGATGTGGCAAGCGGGAGCCTACAATGAGCAGTTCTTC. Translated: CAWMWQAGAYNEQFF.

This chain links TRBV11-3 with TRBJ2-3, with D perhaps TRBD2 (7 bases). Looked up from germline, CDR1 is SGHNT and CDR2 is YENEEA. The V end was cut by 4 bases, the J end by 4 bases, with 15 bases between. This CDR3 contains 15 residues. The CDR3 coding sequence is TGTGCCAGCAGCTCCGGCGGGGGCCTGGCAGATACGCAGTATTTT. It is translated as CASSSGGGLADTQYF.

The chain has TRBV6-1 and TRBJ1-1, with a weak D call TRBD1 (6 bases). The CDR3 contains 16 residues. CDR1 and CDR2 from the germline V gene are MNHNS and SASEGT. Trimming removed 4 bases from V and 2 bases from J, with 17 bases in between. The CDR3 loop is CASSGALGRGNTEAFF. The CDR3 DNA follows: TGTGCCAGCAGTGGAGCTCTCGGCAGGGGCAACACTGAAGCTTTCTTT.

The chain joins TRBV7-9 to TRBJ1-2, with D perhaps TRBD1 (5 bases). Germline V gene lookup returns CDR1 SEHNR and CDR2 FQNEAQ (reference sequence). The CDR3 extends over 15 amino acids. V was trimmed by 5 bases and J by 5 bases, leaving 18 bases between them. This CDR3 reads CASSLQALPSYGYTF. The CDR3 nucleotides are TGTGCCAGCAGCCTACAGGCGCTCCCCTCATATGGCTACACCTTC.

This clone was observed once. The junction departs from the called germline gene at one end, perhaps through a read error. The chain recombines TRBV18 with TRBJ2-3; 9 bases match TRBD2. There are 17 residues in the CDR3. Germline V gene sequence: CDR1 KGHSH, CDR2 LQKENI. CDR3 nucleotide sequence: TGTGCCAGCTCTCCACCCTTAGCGGGAGTTACGTCAGATACGCAGTATTTT. It translates to CASSPPLAGVTSDTQYF.

This clone appeared once. The J gene is TRBJ1-1, the V gene TRBV18, with TRBD1 matching over 10 bases. With V trimmed by 5 bases and J by 5 bases, 2 bases remained unmatched. This CDR3 region has 13 residues. Germline V CDR1 and CDR2: KGHSH, LQKENI. The CDR3 reads CASSEDRGTEAFF. CDR3 in DNA: TGTGCCAGCTCAGAGGACAGGGGGACTGAAGCTTTCTTT.

This clone came up a few times. The gene calls are TRBV6-1 and TRBJ2-5; 7 nucleotides match TRBD1. The CDR3 covers 12 residues. V shed 5 bases and J 4 bases; nucleotides not matched to a gene: 1. CDR1 and CDR2 (germline): MNHNS, SASEGT. The CDR3 loop reads CASSRGPETQYF. The CDR3 DNA reads as TGTGCCAGCAGTAGGGGGCCAGAGACCCAGTACTTC.

The V gene is TRBV6-5, the J gene TRBJ1-5; D is possibly TRBD1 (6 bases). Germline V gene data show CDR1 as MNHEY and CDR2 as SVGAGI. V dropped 5 bases and J dropped 5 bases, with 16 bases sitting between them. The CDR3 is 15 amino acids. The CDR3 is CASSPDWGQYQPQHF. The DNA of the CDR3 is TGTGCCAGCAGTCCCGATTGGGGGCAGTATCAGCCCCAGCATTTT.

The V and J genes are TRBV11-1 and TRBJ2-5, with 8 nucleotides matching TRBD2. Looked up from germline, CDR1 is SGHAT and CDR2 is FQDESV (reference sequence). The CDR3 sequence is 15 residues long. V was clipped by 5 bases and J by 5 bases; unmatched bases: 10. In DNA, the CDR3 is TGTGCCAGCAGCCCACGGGAGGGCCTGAGGGAGACCCAGTACTTC. Amino acid sequence: CASSPREGLRETQYF.

The chain couples TRBV2 to TRBJ1-5; TRBD1 aligns across 9 bases. V lost 4 bases to trimming and J lost 4 bases; unmatched junction nucleotides: 5. The CDR3 length is 15 residues. CDR1 is SNHLY, CDR2 FYNNEI, per germline. CDR3 protein: CASSGGQGGNQPQHF. The CDR3 DNA is TGTGCCAGCAGTGGGGGACAGGGAGGGAATCAGCCCCAGCATTTT.

The chain recombines TRBV6-5 with TRBJ2-7; weak D call: TRBD2 (6 bases). Germline V CDR1 and CDR2: MNHEY, SVGAGI. This CDR3 comprises 14 residues. Trimming left V 5 bases short and J 0 bases short, with 11 bases between. CDR3 nucleotides: TGTGCCAGCAGTCCCGGGGGAAGCTCCTACGAGCAGTACTTC. Translation gives CASSPGGSSYEQYF.

V and J are TRBV7-3 and TRBJ2-2, with D possibly being TRBD1 (7 bases). The CDR3 has 15 amino acids. The V end was cut by 4 bases, the J end by 6 bases, with 15 bases between. The germline V gene has CDR1 SGHTA and CDR2 FQGTGA. DNA of the CDR3: TGTGCCAGCAGCTCCAGGGGGGCGCCGGCCGGGGAGCTGTTTTTT. Its protein product is CASSSRGAPAGELFF.

This clone showed up just once. V is TRBV5-1 and J is TRBJ2-5; 14 positions agree with TRBD2. This CDR3 comprises 17 residues. Germline-derived CDR1 and CDR2 are SGHRS and YFSETQ. V lost 0 bases, J lost 2 bases, and 3 bases stayed unmatched. CDR3 amino acids: CASSLGGLAGDQETQYF. The CDR3 DNA sequence: TGCGCCAGCAGCTTGGGGGGACTAGCGGGGGATCAAGAGACCCAGTACTTC. The full variable domain, with the rest looked up from reference TRBV5-1 and TRBJ2-5, is KAGVTQTPRYLIKTRGQQVTLSCSPISGHRSVSWYQQTPGQGLQFLFEYFSETQRNKGNFPGRFSGRQFSNSRSEMNVSTLELGDSALYLCASSLGGLAGDQETQYFGPGTRLLVL.

This sequence joins TRBV18 and TRBJ1-5; perhaps TRBD1 as D (5 bases). Trimming left V 5 bases short and J 5 bases short, with 10 bases between. CDR1 is KGHSH, CDR2 LQKENI, per germline. The CDR3 length is 13 residues. The CDR3 region is CASSTGVDQPQHF. Here the CDR3 DNA reads TGTGCCAGCTCAACGGGGGTCGATCAGCCCCAGCATTTT.

This chain uses TRBV4-1 with TRBJ2-3; 9 bases agree with TRBD2. This CDR3 comprises 16 residues. Germline loops: CDR1 MGHRA, CDR2 YSYEKL. The J segment lost 5 bases and the V segment lost 0 bases, leaving 6 bases of the junction unmatched. The chain's CDR3 is CASSQEGGGAGDTQYF. The CDR3 DNA sequence: TGCGCCAGCAGCCAAGAGGGCGGGGGGGCGGGAGATACGCAGTATTTT.

This clone has more than one count but fewer than ten. The rearrangement uses TRBV10-3 and TRBJ1-1; 7 bases align to TRBD1. Germline V CDR1 and CDR2: ENHRY, SYGVKD. The CDR3 has 16 residues. The ends lost 6 bases at V and 1 base at J; junction bases unmatched: 11. CDR3 nucleotides: TGTGCCATCAGGGAGGACAGGTACCCGAGGAACACTGAAGCTTTCTTT. Translating gives CAIREDRYPRNTEAFF.

V is TRBV5-1 and J is TRBJ1-1; maybe TRBD1 (5 bases). Germline CDR1 SGHRS, CDR2 YFSETQ. The CDR3 consists of 14 residues. With 6 bases removed from V and 5 bases from J, the gap between germline ends came to 17 bases. For the CDR3, the DNA is TGCGCCAGCACGGGGCCGGGTGGGGGGACTGAAGCTTTCTTT. Protein: CASTGPGGGTEAFF.

The rearrangement joins TRBV27 to TRBJ2-7; a weak D match, TRBD2 (5 bases). The CDR3 extends over 15 amino acids. V shed 6 bases and J shed 0 bases, with 15 bases lying between them. Germline CDR1 reads MNHEY; CDR2 reads SMNVEV (reference sequence). The chain's CDR3 is CASRRSGGSSYEQYF. In nucleotides, the CDR3 is TGTGCCAGCAGGAGAAGCGGAGGTAGCTCCTACGAGCAGTACTTC.

The gene calls are TRBV11-3 and TRBJ2-4; 9 nucleotides agree with TRBD1. V lost 5 bases, J lost 0 bases, and 5 bases stayed unmatched. This CDR3 has 16 residues. The V gene's germline CDR1 is SGHNT and CDR2 YENEEA. CDR3 sequence: CASSPGTGQAKNIQYF. The CDR3 coding sequence is TGTGCCAGCAGCCCCGGGACAGGGCAAGCCAAAAACATTCAGTACTTC.